Listed below are T cell receptor beta chains from one sample, sequenced in a study of T and B cells in COVID-19 patients. One entry per CDR3 protein, called by TCRdb with MiXCR from the multiplex PCR reads. The data hold 15,000 to 20,000 distinct CDR3 sequences, with roughly 36% observed a single time. Sequencing used blood. These receptors all come from a human donor with active COVID-19. Each CDR3 is given with its conserved first and last residue. Each record gives: V gene, clone size, J gene, D gene, CDR3 protein, CDR3 DNA. D genes are given only for firm matches. Only some rows state a clone size, as once, few, many or a class for expanded clones.

TRBV27	.	TRBJ1-2	TRBD1	CASSTGQGSYGYTF	TGTGCCAGCAGTACGGGACAGGGATCCTATGGCTACACCTTC
TRBV6-6	.	TRBJ1-5	TRBD1	CASRTGQGALHSNQPQHF	TGTGCCAGCAGGACGGGACAGGGCGCCCTTCATAGCAATCAGCCCCAGCATTTT
TRBV5-5	.	TRBJ1-2	.	CASSPGFNYGYTF	TGTGCCAGCAGCCCGGGATTTAACTATGGCTACACCTTC
TRBV6-5	.	TRBJ2-1	TRBD2	CASGSGRGVGEQFF	TGTGCCAGCGGCTCGGGGCGGGGGGTAGGAGAGCAGTTCTTC
TRBV6-5	few	TRBJ1-5	TRBD1	CASSNRGHNQPQHF	TGTGCCAGTAGTAACAGGGGCCACAATCAGCCCCAGCATTTT
TRBV7-2	once	TRBJ2-7	.	CASSLGPDETYEQYF	TGTGCCAGCAGCTTAGGTCCGGATGAAACCTACGAGCAGTACTTC
TRBV19	.	TRBJ1-5	.	CASSIRGYTVWPPQHF	TGTGCCAGTAGTATAAGGGGGTATACCGTGTGGCCGCCCCAGCATTTT
TRBV11-1	.	TRBJ2-3	.	CASSPTRPGADTQYF	TGTGCCAGCAGCCCAACCCGTCCCGGAGCAGATACGCAGTATTTT
TRBV7-9	.	TRBJ2-7	.	CASSSPLTGGSYEQYF	TGTGCCAGCAGCTCCCCTTTGACAGGTGGATCCTACGAGCAGTACTTC
TRBV6-6	few	TRBJ2-1	TRBD2	CASSYSNRGGPNEQFF	TGTGCCAGCAGTTACTCGAATCGGGGGGGCCCCAATGAGCAGTTCTTC
TRBV18	few	TRBJ2-1	.	CASRTSGEGEQFF	TGTGCCAGCCGCACATCAGGTGAGGGTGAGCAGTTCTTC
TRBV5-6	.	TRBJ1-2	TRBD1	CASRSTGADGYTF	TGTGCCAGCAGATCTACAGGGGCGGATGGCTACACCTTC
TRBV6-5	.	TRBJ1-6	.	CASSRRAGNSPLHF	TGTGCCAGCAGCCGAAGGGCGGGTAATTCACCCCTCCACTTT
TRBV6-2/TRBV6-3	few	TRBJ2-1	TRBD2	CASQKTSNSYNEQFF	TGTGCCAGCCAAAAGACTAGCAATTCCTACAATGAGCAGTTCTTC
TRBV19	medium-sized	TRBJ1-1	.	CAVLVGRNTEAFF	TGTGCCGTTTTGGTAGGACGCAACACTGAAGCTTTCTTT
TRBV18	few	TRBJ2-1	.	CASSPVRSRNNNEQFF	TGTGCCAGCTCACCCGTACGAAGTAGAAACAACAATGAGCAGTTCTTC
TRBV6-2/TRBV6-3	.	TRBJ2-7	TRBD1	CASRQRTGRIYEQYF	TGTGCCAGCAGGCAAAGGACAGGGAGGATCTACGAGCAGTACTTC
TRBV24-1	few	TRBJ2-2	.	CATSRQSNTGELFF	TGTGCCACCAGTCGGCAGTCGAACACCGGGGAGCTGTTTTTT